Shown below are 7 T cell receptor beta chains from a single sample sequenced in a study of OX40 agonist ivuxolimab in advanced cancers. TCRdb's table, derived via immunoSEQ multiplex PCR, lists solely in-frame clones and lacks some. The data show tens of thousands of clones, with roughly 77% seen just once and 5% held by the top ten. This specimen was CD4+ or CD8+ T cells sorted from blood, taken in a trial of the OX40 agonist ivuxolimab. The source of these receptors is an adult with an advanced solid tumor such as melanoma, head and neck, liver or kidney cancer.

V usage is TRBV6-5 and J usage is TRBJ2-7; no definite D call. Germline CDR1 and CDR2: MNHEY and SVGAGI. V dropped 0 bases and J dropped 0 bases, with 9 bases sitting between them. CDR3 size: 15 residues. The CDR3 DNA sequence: TGTGCCAGCAGTTACTCGTGGGGAAGCTCCTACGAGCAGTACTTC. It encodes CASSYSWGSSYEQYF.

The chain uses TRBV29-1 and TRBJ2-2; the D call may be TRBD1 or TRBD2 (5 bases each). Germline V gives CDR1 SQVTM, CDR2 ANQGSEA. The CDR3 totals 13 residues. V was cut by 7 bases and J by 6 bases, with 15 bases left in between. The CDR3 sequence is CSGLGAIPGELFF. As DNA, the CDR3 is TGCAGCGGGCTCGGGGCAATCCCCGGGGAGCTGTTTTTT.

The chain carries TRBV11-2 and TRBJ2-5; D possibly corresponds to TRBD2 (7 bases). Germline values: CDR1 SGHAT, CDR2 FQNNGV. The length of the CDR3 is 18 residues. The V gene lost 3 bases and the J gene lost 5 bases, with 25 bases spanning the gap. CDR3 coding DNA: TGTGCCAGCAGCTTTTTTCCCCCAGAGGGGGGGGCCCGGGAGACCCAGTACTTC. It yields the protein CASSFFPPEGGARETQYF. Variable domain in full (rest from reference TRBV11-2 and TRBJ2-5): EAGVAQSPRYKIIEKRQSVAFWCNPISGHATLYWYQQILGQGPKLLIQFQNNGVVDDSQLPKDRFSAERLKGVDSTLKIQPAKLEDSAVYLCASSFFPPEGGARETQYFGPGTRLLVL.

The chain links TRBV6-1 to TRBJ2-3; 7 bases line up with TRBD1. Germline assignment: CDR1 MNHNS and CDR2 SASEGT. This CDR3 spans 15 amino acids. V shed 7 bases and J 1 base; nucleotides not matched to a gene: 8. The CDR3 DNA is TGTGCCAGCACCCTGACAGGGAGCGGCACAGATACGCAGTATTTT. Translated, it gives CASTLTGSGTDTQYF.

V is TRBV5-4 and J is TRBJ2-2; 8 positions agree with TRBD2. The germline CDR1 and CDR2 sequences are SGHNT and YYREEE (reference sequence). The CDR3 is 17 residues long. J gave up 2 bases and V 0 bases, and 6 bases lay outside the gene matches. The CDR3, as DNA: TGTGCCAGCAGCTTGGAAAGCGGGGGCCCTAACACCGGGGAGCTGTTTTTT. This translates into CASSLESGGPNTGELFF.

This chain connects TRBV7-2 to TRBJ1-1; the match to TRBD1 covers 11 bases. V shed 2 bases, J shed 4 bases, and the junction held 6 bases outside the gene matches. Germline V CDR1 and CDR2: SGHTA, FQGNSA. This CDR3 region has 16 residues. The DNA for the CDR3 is TGTGCCAGCAGCTTAAATTCGGGGACAGGGGGCACTGAAGCTTTCTTT. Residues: CASSLNSGTGGTEAFF.

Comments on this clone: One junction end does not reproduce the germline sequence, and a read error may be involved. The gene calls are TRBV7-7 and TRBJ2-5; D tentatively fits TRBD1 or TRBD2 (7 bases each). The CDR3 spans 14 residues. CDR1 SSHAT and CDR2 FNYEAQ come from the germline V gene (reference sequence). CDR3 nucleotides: TGTGCTAGCAGCAAGACAGGGAGGGAAGAGACCCAGTACTTC. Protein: CASSKTGREETQYF.